This entry lists 9 T cell receptor beta chains sequenced from one sample in a study of control samples from healthy donors and cancer patients. Repertoires were generated with immunoSEQ multiplex PCR, while TCRdb's copy carries only in-frame clones and drops some. Here the sample spans 100,000 to 150,000 clones, around 86% being singletons. Sequences were obtained from blood. Receptor source: a man between 40 and 49 years old in good health.

This clone was observed a few times. Other nucleotide sequences in the sample specify the same CDR3. The chain combines TRBV5-5 with TRBJ1-4; tentatively, D is TRBD1 (5 bases). This CDR3 is built from 15 residues. The germline V and J ends were trimmed by 0 bases and 5 bases, with 11 bases remaining between them. Germline CDR1 reads SGHKS; CDR2 reads YYEKEE (reference sequence). In nucleotides, the CDR3 is TGTGCCAGCAGCTTGGATCCGGGGCCCAATGAAAAACTGTTTTTT. Protein: CASSLDPGPNEKLFF. The variable domain in full, with the rest retrieved from reference TRBV5-5 and TRBJ1-4, is DAGVTQSPTHLIKTRGQQVTLRCSPISGHKSVSWYQQVLGQGPQFIFQYYEKEERGRGNFPDRFSARQFPNYSSELNVNALLLGDSALYLCASSLDPGPNEKLFFGSGTQLSVL.

The table lists this clone with a few counts. The rearrangement joins TRBV30 to TRBJ1-4; D unclear. Trimming cost V 0 bases and J 8 bases, with 7 bases left between them. The germline V gene has CDR1 GTSNPN and CDR2 SVGIG (reference sequence). There are 12 residues in the CDR3. This CDR3 reads CAWSVLREKLFF. The CDR3 coding sequence is TGTGCCTGGAGTGTCTTGCGAGAAAAACTGTTTTTT. Complete variable domain (other parts from reference TRBV30 and TRBJ1-4): SQTIHQWPATLVQPVGSPLSLECTVEGTSNPNLYWYRQAAGRGLQLLFYSVGIGQISSEVPQNLSASRPQDRQFILSSKKLLLSDSGFYLCAWSVLREKLFFGSGTQLSVL.

This chain joins TRBV9 and TRBJ1-6, with TRBD1 identical over 9 bases. The J segment lost 7 bases and the V segment lost 5 bases, leaving 7 bases of the junction unmatched. This CDR3 is 15 amino acids long. Germline V gene lookup returns CDR1 SGDLS and CDR2 YYNGEE. Here the CDR3 DNA reads TGTGCCAGCAGGCCGGGGGACAGGGCAAATTCACCCCTCCACTTT. Translating it yields CASRPGDRANSPLHF.

This chain uses TRBV6-2 or TRBV6-3 with TRBJ2-2, with a tentative D call TRBD2 (5 bases). Deletions cut 0 bases from V and 11 bases from J, with 13 bases between. This CDR3 is 14 amino acids long. Germline values: CDR1 MNHEY, CDR2 SVGEGT. CDR3 nucleotide sequence: TGTGCCAGCAGTTACTCGGACTCCGGCCGTGAGCTGTTTTTT. Its protein product is CASSYSDSGRELFF.

The chain recombines TRBV7-2 with TRBJ2-7; D is undetermined. The ends were cut back, 4 bases at V and 5 bases at J, with 24 bases in the middle. Germline V CDR1 and CDR2: SGHTA, FQGNSA. CDR3 size: 17 residues. The CDR3 region has the DNA TGTGCCAGCAGCTCCCGGGTTCAACGACCGACCCGTGACGAGCAGTACTTC. Translation gives CASSSRVQRPTRDEQYF.

This clone was seen only a few times. This rearrangement joins TRBV7-2 to TRBJ2-7; D is uncertain. Germline-derived CDR1 and CDR2 are SGHTA and FQGNSA. Trimming pared 0 bases from V and 5 bases from J, leaving 11 bases between. The CDR3 loop spans 14 amino acids. CDR3 coding DNA: TGTGCCAGCAGCTTAGCAGTAGCTGCCAACGAGCAGTACTTC. The encoded protein is CASSLAVAANEQYF.

V usage is TRBV5-1 and J usage is TRBJ1-4; 10 nucleotides line up with TRBD1. The CDR3 consists of 14 residues. The V gene's germline CDR1 is SGHRS and CDR2 YFSETQ. Trimming took 4 bases from V and 5 from J; bases not matched to a gene: 2. CDR3 sequence: CASSAGQGNEKLFF. CDR3 sequence (DNA): TGCGCCAGCAGCGCGGGACAGGGGAATGAAAAACTGTTTTTT.

The CDR3 loop reads CASSPIPGLYGYTF. In nucleotides, the CDR3 is TGTGCCAGCTCACCAATTCCAGGGCTCTATGGCTACACCTTC. The chain combines TRBV18 with TRBJ1-2, with D maybe TRBD1 (5 bases). The germline V and J ends were trimmed by 2 bases and 4 bases, with 11 bases remaining between them. Germline V gives CDR1 KGHSH, CDR2 LQKENI. This CDR3 has 14 residues.

V usage is TRBV6-6 and J usage is TRBJ2-5; 7 positions agree with TRBD1. V lost 2 bases, J lost 3 bases, and 9 bases stayed unmatched. CDR3 length: 16 residues. Germline V CDR1 and CDR2: MNHNY, SVGAGI (reference sequence). CDR3 bases: TGTGCCAGCAGTTACCAGACAGGGTTCGGGGAAGAGACCCAGTACTTC. It is translated as CASSYQTGFGEETQYF.